This T cell receptor (beta chain) was obtained from a study of T cells in Graves' hyperthyroidism and ophthalmopathy. Study details: Peripheral blood was drawn at first diagnosis, prior to all treatment. Whole-study results and caveats: Before onset, ophthalmopathy was predicted by the model a median around 6 months earlier.

Exclusion criteria comprised uncontrolled infection, other autoimmune disease, pregnancy or lactation. Thyroid ultrasound and orbital computed tomography, with clinical symptoms and serum thyroxine and TRAb, informed diagnoses. There were TCR beta CDR3 regions amplified from RNA transcripts. First-round RT-PCR targeting the TCR CDR3 was performed with the HTBI primer set. Using its own MiXCR run on the multiplex PCR reads, TCRdb lists one record per CDR3 protein. The data show 550,000 to 700,000 distinct CDR3 sequences, approximately 15% seen once. The CDR3 is 15 residues long. Germline-derived CDR1 and CDR2 are SGHVS and FNYEAQ. V lost 5 bases to trimming and J lost 0 bases, with 14 bases between them. This clonotype has ten or more counts. The antigen is undetermined.

The TCR comes from a woman in her thirties or forties with Graves' ophthalmopathy. Sequenced input: blood. V and J are TRBV7-6 and TRBJ2-7; D is perhaps TRBD1 or TRBD2 (5 bases each). The CDR3 here is CASSPGPISSYEQYF. DNA for the CDR3: TGTGCCAGCAGCCCGGGACCGATTAGCTCCTACGAGCAGTACTTC. Supplemented by reference TRBV7-6 and TRBJ2-7, the full variable domain reads GAGVSQSPRYKVTKRGQDVALRCDPISGHVSLYWYRQALGQGPEFLTYFNYEAQQDKSGLPNDRFSAERPEGSISTLTIQRTEQRDSAMYRCASSPGPISSYEQYFGPGTRLTVT.